This T cell receptor beta chain originates from a study of blood T cells in healthy people across ages. Study-level points and caveats: As naive T cell percentage varied, TCR beta diversity correlated strongly with it.

This CDR3 has 15 amino acids. Germline CDR1 reads SGHRS; CDR2 reads YFSETQ. J was trimmed by 4 bases and V by 0 bases; bases with no gene match: 6. A sample-barcoded 5' primer and a J-beta primer mix were used in a second PCR of about 7 to 11 cycles. TCRdb reprocessed the 5' RACE reads via MiXCR and lists one record per CDR3 protein. The table shows roughly 650,000 distinct CDR3 sequences, with 32% occurring only once. This clonotype was found many times. The antigen is not known. The chain uses TRBV5-1 and TRBJ1-2, with TRBD1 identical over 7 bases. The receptor comes from a woman of 80 years or more in good health. The material sequenced was blood. Here the CDR3 reads CASSLESPGGYGYTF. CDR3 DNA: TGCGCCAGCAGCTTGGAGTCCCCAGGGGGCTATGGCTACACCTTC.